Following are 28 T cell receptor beta chains from one sample sequenced in a study of cytomegalovirus exposure and HLA in healthy donors. PCR was performed using 60 Vbeta and 13 Jbeta primers. Measured with immunoSEQ multiplex PCR; TCRdb has only the in-frame clones, and not every one. The sample has under 200,000 clones, approximately 88% seen once; the top ten hold more than 0.35%. Sequences were obtained from PBMCs. These receptor sequences come from a boy between 2 and 10 years old in good health and CMV-seronegative.

The V and J genes are TRBV19 and TRBJ1-1, with D possibly being TRBD1 (5 bases). Germline CDR1 and CDR2: LNHDA and SQIVND (reference sequence). V was cut by 1 base and J by 1 base, with 7 bases left in between. The CDR3 is 14 residues long. CDR3 residues: CASSIVGQNTEAFF. The CDR3 DNA sequence: TGTGCCAGTAGTATAGTGGGGCAGAACACTGAAGCTTTCTTT. Based on the CDR3 plus reference TRBV19 and TRBJ1-1, the full variable domain is DGGITQSPKYLFRKEGQNVTLSCEQNLNHDAMYWYRQDPGQGLRLIYYSQIVNDFQKGDIAEGYSVSREKKESFPLTVTSAQKNPTAFYLCASSIVGQNTEAFFGQGTRLTVV.

The rearrangement links TRBV7-2 to TRBJ1-2; D is possibly TRBD1 (5 bases). Germline V gene lookup returns CDR1 SGHTA and CDR2 FQGNSA. V was trimmed by 4 bases and J by 2 bases, leaving 20 bases between them. This CDR3 contains 17 residues. CDR3 amino acids: CASSSRRGLTANYGYTF. DNA of the CDR3: TGTGCCAGCAGCTCGAGGAGGGGATTGACAGCCAACTATGGCTACACCTTC.

This rearrangement joins TRBV6-5 to TRBJ2-5; tentatively, D is TRBD2 (5 bases). Trimming stripped 6 bases from V and 2 bases from J, with 10 bases between. The CDR3 length is 13 residues. The V gene's germline CDR1 is MNHEY and CDR2 SVGAGI. Here the CDR3 reads CASRGLAQETQYF. The CDR3 DNA reads as TGTGCCAGCAGAGGACTTGCGCAAGAGACCCAGTACTTC.

This clone appeared a single time. This sequence joins TRBV25-1 and TRBJ2-3; D uncertain. The CDR3 is 14 amino acids. Trimming stripped 1 base from V and 5 bases from J, with 10 bases between. Germline loops: CDR1 MGHDK, CDR2 SYGVNS. Written as DNA, the CDR3 is TGTGCCAGCAGTGAATTTTTCCGAGAAGATACGCAGTATTTT. It specifies CASSEFFREDTQYF.

The chain joins TRBV29-1 to TRBJ1-3, with no clear D. Between the trimmed V and J ends, which lost 4 bases and 0 bases, there was a span of 7 bases. CDR3 length equals 13 residues. Germline V gene lookup returns CDR1 SQVTM and CDR2 ANQGSEA. In nucleotides, the CDR3 is TGCAGCGTTGGGGAGGACTCTGGAAACACCATATATTTT. Translated: CSVGEDSGNTIYF.

The V and J genes are TRBV6-1 and TRBJ1-1, with D possibly being TRBD1 (5 bases). Looked up from germline, CDR1 is MNHNS and CDR2 is SASEGT. V was clipped by 2 bases and J by 2 bases, with 15 bases between them. The CDR3 has 16 residues. The CDR3 DNA is TGTGCCAGCAGTGAAAATCGATACAGGACCAACACTGAAGCTTTCTTT. It specifies CASSENRYRTNTEAFF.

V and J are TRBV5-1 and TRBJ2-1, with D possibly matching TRBD2 (6 bases). The ends were cut back, 3 bases at V and 4 bases at J, with 17 bases in the middle. The germline gives CDR1 SGHRS, CDR2 YFSETQ. CDR3 length equals 16 residues. The CDR3, as DNA: TGCGCCAGCAGCTGGAGAGGCCGGAGGGTGTACAATGAGCAGTTCTTC. It encodes CASSWRGRRVYNEQFF.

The chain recombines TRBV19 with TRBJ1-2; TRBD1 might be the D (5 bases). Germline assignment: CDR1 LNHDA and CDR2 SQIVND (reference sequence). This CDR3 is built from 18 residues. V was shortened by 7 bases and J by 4 bases, with 28 bases between the two germline ends. For the CDR3, the DNA is TGTGCCAGTAAAGGGCCGCGGATGCAGGGTTCGGATTTCTATGGCTACACCTTC. Translation gives CASKGPRMQGSDFYGYTF. Filled out from reference TRBV19 and TRBJ1-2, the complete variable domain reads DGGITQSPKYLFRKEGQNVTLSCEQNLNHDAMYWYRQDPGQGLRLIYYSQIVNDFQKGDIAEGYSVSREKKESFPLTVTSAQKNPTAFYLCASKGPRMQGSDFYGYTFGSGTRLTVV.

The chain combines TRBV2 with TRBJ2-7; perhaps TRBD1 as D (5 bases). This CDR3 region has 12 residues. The germline V and J ends were trimmed by 6 bases and 7 bases, with 13 bases remaining between them. Germline lookup yields CDR1 SNHLY and CDR2 FYNNEI. The CDR3 nucleotides read TGTGCCAGCAGAGACCTGGACACAGAGCAGTACTTC. This translates into CASRDLDTEQYF.

This clone was seen a single time. J is TRBJ1-4 and V is TRBV30, with D uncertain. The CDR3 has 13 amino acids. Per germline, CDR1 GTSNPN and CDR2 SVGIG (reference sequence). The V end lost 4 bases, the J end lost 8 bases, and 14 bases lay between the germline ends. CDR3 bases: TGTGCCTGGACGCAAGCTGAGATCGAAAAACTGTTTTTT. Protein: CAWTQAEIEKLFF.

The J gene is TRBJ2-7, the V gene TRBV7-9, with unresolved D. V was pared by 2 bases and J by 7 bases, with 12 bases between. The CDR3 sequence is 13 residues long. Germline V CDR1 and CDR2: SEHNR, FQNEAQ (reference sequence). Here the CDR3 DNA reads TGTGCCAGCAGCTTATCCGCTCTGGAGGAGCAGTACTTC. This codes for CASSLSALEEQYF.

This clone was found a few times. This chain connects TRBV29-1 to TRBJ2-7; 9 nucleotides agree with TRBD1. V shed 7 bases and J 6 bases; nucleotides not matched to a gene: 4. The germline V gene has CDR1 SQVTM and CDR2 ANQGSEA. The CDR3 sequence is 11 residues long. CDR3 bases: TGCAGCGGTGGGACAGGGACCGAGCAGTACTTC. Protein product: CSGGTGTEQYF.

J is TRBJ2-3 and V is TRBV11-1, with D maybe TRBD2 (5 bases). The CDR3 contains 17 residues. V was shortened by 1 base and J by 7 bases, with 21 bases between the two germline ends. Germline V gene data show CDR1 as SGHAT and CDR2 as FQDESV (reference sequence). As DNA, the CDR3 is TGTGCCAGCAGCTTAGTAGTAGGAGGTTGGAAGAGGAATACGCAGTATTTT. Translated: CASSLVVGGWKRNTQYF.

This clone was seen more than once but under ten times. The V call is TRBV12-5, the J call TRBJ2-7, with a tentative D call TRBD1 (6 bases). V was cut by 0 bases and J by 5 bases, with 20 bases left in between. The length of the CDR3 is 17 residues. The germline V gene encodes CDR1 LGHNT and CDR2 FRNRAP. CDR3 DNA: TGTGCTAGTGGTTTGGTAATTAGTAACAGGGTGGGCAACGAGCAGTACTTC. It translates to CASGLVISNRVGNEQYF.

J is TRBJ1-1 and V is TRBV7-9, with D perhaps matching TRBD1 (5 bases). The CDR3 has 14 residues. V dropped 5 bases and J dropped 1 base, with 11 bases sitting between them. Germline V gene data show CDR1 as SEHNR and CDR2 as FQNEAQ (reference sequence). The CDR3 nucleotides are TGTGCCAGCAGCCCGGGGGGGTGGAACACTGAAGCTTTCTTT. This translates into CASSPGGWNTEAFF. The full variable domain, completed using reference TRBV7-9 and TRBJ1-1, is DTGVSQNPRHKITKRGQNVTFRCDPISEHNRLYWYRQTLGQGPEFLTYFQNEAQLEKSRLLSDRFSAERPKGSFSTLEIQRTEQGDSAMYLCASSPGGWNTEAFFGQGTRLTVV.

The chain uses TRBV28 and TRBJ1-1; D unresolved. With 6 bases removed from V and 5 bases from J, the gap between germline ends came to 16 bases. CDR3 length: 14 residues. In germline, CDR1 is MDHEN, CDR2 SYDVKM. In DNA form, the CDR3 reads TGTGCCAGCAGCCCCCAGCTAAGGCGGACTGAAGCTTTCTTT. It specifies CASSPQLRRTEAFF.

The J gene is TRBJ2-5, the V gene TRBV5-5, with D perhaps TRBD2 (6 bases). Trimming took off 4 bases at V and 5 bases at J, with 15 bases between the two ends. The CDR3 has 14 residues. Looked up from germline, CDR1 is SGHKS and CDR2 is YYEKEE (reference sequence). The CDR3 DNA follows: TGTGCCAGCAGCCTAGGGACTTATAGGGAGACCCAGTACTTC. Its protein product is CASSLGTYRETQYF.

The chain uses TRBV6-5 and TRBJ1-1; D gene uncertain. The CDR3 is made up of 13 amino acids. The V gene lost 6 bases and the J gene lost 1 base, with 9 bases spanning the gap. The V gene's germline CDR1 is MNHEY and CDR2 SVGAGI. CDR3 nucleotide sequence: TGTGCCAGCAGGAGAGAATCGAACACTGAAGCTTTCTTT. Translated, it gives CASRRESNTEAFF.

The chain has TRBV20-1 and TRBJ1-2, with no clear D. Germline-derived CDR1 and CDR2 are DFQATT and SNEGSKA (reference sequence). The CDR3 consists of 10 residues. Trimming removed 8 bases from V and 8 bases from J, with 12 bases in between. The CDR3 DNA is TGCAGTACTCACCCACAGGGCTACACCTTC. Its protein is CSTHPQGYTF.

The V and J genes are TRBV9 and TRBJ2-5, with a weak D call TRBD2 (6 bases). The J call may be wrong; the DNA end is better matched by TRBJ2-7. The germline V gene has CDR1 SGDLS and CDR2 YYNGEE. This CDR3 has 15 amino acids. The DNA for the CDR3 is TGTGCCAGCAGCGGCGGGACGTTCGAGGACTACGAGCAGTACTTC. Its protein product is CASSGGTFEDYEQYF.

The V and J genes are TRBV29-1 and TRBJ2-5; 8 positions match TRBD1. CDR3 length: 12 amino acids. Trimming cost V 4 bases and J 5 bases; bases outside gene matches: 3. In germline, CDR1 is SQVTM, CDR2 ANQGSEA. CDR3 DNA: TGCAGCGTTGTCAGGGGGCTGGAGACCCAGTACTTC. It encodes CSVVRGLETQYF.

The J gene is TRBJ2-3, the V gene TRBV7-2; tentatively, D is TRBD1 (5 bases). Germline assignment: CDR1 SGHTA and CDR2 FQGNSA. Trimming left V 3 bases short and J 4 bases short, with 11 bases between. The length of the CDR3 is 14 residues. CDR3 region: CASSFKVQADTQYF. The CDR3 DNA is TGTGCCAGCAGCTTTAAAGTACAGGCAGATACGCAGTATTTT.

The rearrangement uses TRBV28 and TRBJ2-7; a weak D match, TRBD1 (5 bases). Germline loops: CDR1 MDHEN, CDR2 SYDVKM. Trimming cost V 3 bases and J 2 bases, with 14 bases left between them. The CDR3 is 15 residues long. The CDR3 is CASSFSQVSTYEQYF. CDR3 in DNA: TGTGCCAGCAGTTTTTCACAGGTCTCCACCTACGAGCAGTACTTC.

With respect to this clone: Other DNA sequences from this sample encode an identical CDR3 as well. The rearrangement links TRBV5-1 to TRBJ1-5, with 7 bases identical to TRBD1. Germline values: CDR1 SGHRS, CDR2 YFSETQ. The V segment lost 0 bases and the J segment 2 bases; nucleotides outside the gene matches: 2. This CDR3 has 15 amino acids. The CDR3 spells CASSLDGQGNQPQHF. The CDR3 coding sequence is TGCGCCAGCAGCTTGGACGGACAGGGCAATCAGCCCCAGCATTTT.

The genes are TRBV2 and TRBJ1-1; no clear D. V dropped 8 bases and J dropped 4 bases, with 11 bases sitting between them. CDR1 is SNHLY, CDR2 FYNNEI, per germline. The CDR3 has 12 amino acids. CDR3 region: CASEEGTTEAFF. CDR3 in DNA: TGTGCCAGCGAAGAGGGAACCACTGAAGCTTTCTTT.

The chain uses TRBV7-9 and TRBJ2-5; 10 nucleotides line up with TRBD1. CDR1 is SEHNR, CDR2 FQNEAQ, per germline (reference sequence). The CDR3 totals 14 residues. The V and J ends lost 5 bases and 5 bases, in that order; junction bases with no gene match: 5. CDR3 sequence reads: CASSADRGTETQYF. The CDR3 DNA reads as TGTGCCAGCAGCGCGGACAGGGGGACCGAGACCCAGTACTTC.

V usage is TRBV7-9 and J usage is TRBJ2-2; 7 positions match TRBD2. Germline CDR1 SEHNR, CDR2 FQNEAQ (reference sequence). The junction had 5 bases not matched to a gene; V was cut back by 3 bases and J by 7 bases. The length of the CDR3 is 14 residues. This CDR3 is CASSLGGLGGELFF. For the CDR3, the DNA is TGTGCCAGCAGCTTGGGAGGGCTTGGCGGGGAGCTGTTTTTT.

The rearrangement links TRBV11-1 to TRBJ2-5, with TRBD1 identical over 11 bases. CDR3 size: 16 residues. V shed 3 bases, J shed 4 bases, and the junction held 7 bases outside the gene matches. From germline, CDR1 is SGHAT and CDR2 FQDESV (reference sequence). CDR3 protein: CASSLDRGRARETQYF. As DNA, the CDR3 is TGTGCCAGCAGCTTGGACAGGGGGCGGGCGAGAGAGACCCAGTACTTC.